The 32 T cell receptor beta chains below all came from one sample that was sequenced in a study of T cells after yellow fever vaccination. Each CDR3 protein is one row after TCRdb ran MiXCR on the 5' RACE reads. This table holds hundreds of thousands of distinct CDR3 sequences, about 3.5% found once. The source material was PBMCs, sampled on the day of the yellow fever booster vaccination. These receptors came from a man younger than 30 who received the YFV17D yellow fever vaccine.

The chain uses TRBV5-1 and TRBJ2-1; D call uncertain. CDR3 length: 15 residues. Trimming pared 4 bases from V and 5 bases from J, leaving 16 bases between. CDR1 is SGHRS and CDR2 is YFSETQ in the germline V gene. CDR3 region: CASSVSRRGDNEQFF. DNA of the CDR3: TGCGCCAGCAGCGTAAGCAGAAGAGGAGACAATGAGCAGTTCTTC.

This clonotype came up a few times. The chain uses TRBV10-3 and TRBJ1-2; the D gene is possibly TRBD1 (5 bases). There are 16 residues in the CDR3. V was cut by 3 bases and J by 7 bases, with 21 bases left in between. The V gene's germline CDR1 is ENHRY and CDR2 SYGVKD. The CDR3 spells CAISDAAGRLTSGYTF. As DNA, the CDR3 is TGTGCCATCAGTGATGCCGCAGGGAGGTTAACGAGTGGCTACACCTTC.

This clonotype has only a few counts. The chain couples TRBV7-6 to TRBJ1-4, with 7 bases that match TRBD1. The germline V gene has CDR1 SGHVS and CDR2 FNYEAQ. The CDR3 has 19 residues. Trimming at V came to 3 bases and at J to 0 bases, leaving 13 bases not matched to a gene. The CDR3: CASSFRGGGEPATNEKLFF. CDR3 coding DNA: TGTGCCAGCAGCTTCAGGGGGGGAGGGGAGCCTGCAACTAATGAAAAACTGTTTTTT.

This clonotype was seen a few times. The chain combines TRBV19 with TRBJ1-5; D not certain. The V end was cut by 6 bases, the J end by 11 bases, with 11 bases between. Germline lookup yields CDR1 LNHDA and CDR2 SQIVND (reference sequence). CDR3 size: 11 residues. The CDR3 DNA follows: TGTGCCAGTAGGGGCGAGGTGGCCCAGCATTTT. Encoded protein: CASRGEVAQHF.

Only a few counts were recorded for this clonotype. The chain joins TRBV12-3 or TRBV12-4 to TRBJ1-2; 7 bases map to TRBD1. V was pared by 5 bases and J by 10 bases, with 10 bases of the junction left unmatched. CDR3 length equals 13 residues. CDR3: CASSQTGLSFYTF. DNA for the CDR3: TGTGCCAGCAGTCAGACAGGGCTTTCTTTCTACACCTTC.

The sample holds many counts of this clonotype. The rearrangement uses TRBV7-2 and TRBJ1-6, with D tentatively TRBD1 (5 bases). The CDR3 is 15 amino acids. CDR1 and CDR2 (germline): SGHTA, FQGNSA. V was cut by 2 bases and J by 10 bases, with 15 bases left in between. The DNA of the CDR3 is TGTGCCAGCAGCTTAAGGGGACGAGGGCAATCACCCCTCCACTTT. Its protein product is CASSLRGRGQSPLHF.

The table lists this clonotype with many counts. The chain is built from TRBV21-1 and TRBJ2-2; TRBD2, the D gene given by the table, was not confirmed from the DNA. TRBV21-1 is deemed a pseudogene. This CDR3 region has 14 residues. The CDR3 loop is CASSDLAGNGELFF. CDR3 DNA: TGTGCCAGCTCCGACCTAGCGGGGAACGGGGAGCTGTTTTTT.

This clonotype was recorded at least ten times. The chain is built from TRBV5-1 and TRBJ2-7; D unresolved. The ends were cut back, 0 bases at V and 6 bases at J, with 4 bases in the middle. The length of the CDR3 is 11 residues. From germline, CDR1 is SGHRS and CDR2 YFSETQ. CDR3 nucleotides: TGCGCCAGCAGCTTGGAGGGCGAGCAGTACTTC. This translates into CASSLEGEQYF.

This clonotype has just a few counts. This chain connects TRBV20-1 to TRBJ2-3; the D gene is possibly TRBD1 (6 bases). The ends were cut back, 2 bases at V and 3 bases at J, with 18 bases in the middle. This CDR3 contains 16 residues. The germline V gene encodes CDR1 DFQATT and CDR2 SNEGSKA (reference sequence). The CDR3 DNA reads as TGCAGTGCTAGAAGGTTAGGGACAAGGCCAACAGATACGCAGTATTTT. It translates to CSARRLGTRPTDTQYF.

Many counts were recorded for this clonotype. V usage is TRBV4-1 and J usage is TRBJ2-3; D gene uncertain. The CDR3 sequence is 13 residues long. Germline V gene data show CDR1 as MGHRA and CDR2 as YSYEKL. Trimming stripped 0 bases from V and 6 bases from J, with 7 bases between. This CDR3 is CASSQDLMDTQYF. DNA for the CDR3: TGCGCCAGCAGCCAAGACCTCATGGATACGCAGTATTTT.

This clonotype was detected ten times or more. The rearrangement uses TRBV27 and TRBJ1-2, with D tentatively TRBD1 (6 bases). Trimming took 6 bases from V and 2 from J, leaving 10 bases between them. CDR1 is MNHEY, CDR2 SMNVEV, per germline (reference sequence). The CDR3 covers 13 residues. The CDR3 sequence: CASSYDRNYGYTF. CDR3 nucleotide sequence: TGTGCCAGCAGCTACGACAGGAACTATGGCTACACCTTC.

Many counts were recorded for this clonotype. The chain joins TRBV7-9 to TRBJ2-1; D may be TRBD1 or TRBD2 (6 bases each). V was clipped by 5 bases and J by 9 bases, with 17 bases between them. This CDR3 is built from 14 residues. Germline lookup yields CDR1 SEHNR and CDR2 FQNEAQ (reference sequence). The CDR3, as DNA: TGTGCCAGCAGCCCACGGGGGCCCCGCGGTGAGCAGTTCTTC. Amino acids: CASSPRGPRGEQFF. Based on the CDR3 plus reference TRBV7-9 and TRBJ2-1, the full variable domain is DTGVSQNPRHKITKRGQNVTFRCDPISEHNRLYWYRQTLGQGPEFLTYFQNEAQLEKSRLLSDRFSAERPKGSFSTLEIQRTEQGDSAMYLCASSPRGPRGEQFFGPGTRLTVL.

The chain has TRBV30 and TRBJ1-1; TRBD1 matches at 7 bases. CDR1 GTSNPN and CDR2 SVGIG come from the germline V gene (reference sequence). Trimming took 5 bases from V and 5 from J; bases not matched to a gene: 17. The CDR3 is made up of 16 amino acids. The CDR3 sequence: CAWSRAQGGQGTEAFF. CDR3 DNA sequence: TGTGCCTGGTCCCGGGCCCAGGGGGGGCAAGGGACTGAAGCTTTCTTT.

This clonotype was observed a few times. The chain combines TRBV5-1 with TRBJ1-3; D not certain. Germline CDR1 reads SGHRS; CDR2 reads YFSETQ. Trimming removed 1 base from V and 0 bases from J, with 14 bases in between. The CDR3 is 17 residues long. As DNA, the CDR3 is TGCGCCAGCAGCTTGAACCGGGCGACGAACTCTGGAAACACCATATATTTT. Amino acids: CASSLNRATNSGNTIYF.

The DNA for the CDR3 is TGTGCCAGCAATAACAGGGGGGAACATGGCTACACCTTC. The encoded protein is CASNNRGEHGYTF. The gene calls are TRBV7-9 and TRBJ1-2, with TRBD1 identical over 8 bases. CDR3 length: 13 residues. The ends lost 7 bases at V and 6 bases at J; junction bases unmatched: 7. From germline, CDR1 is SEHNR and CDR2 FQNEAQ (reference sequence).

Only a few counts were recorded for this clonotype. The V call is TRBV3-1, the J call TRBJ1-1, with D possibly matching TRBD1 (6 bases). CDR1 is LGHDT, CDR2 YNNKEL, per germline (reference sequence). Trimming pared 6 bases from V and 4 bases from J, leaving 15 bases between. The CDR3 extends over 14 amino acids. The CDR3 protein is CASRETGYRTEAFF. The CDR3 region has the DNA TGTGCCAGCAGAGAAACAGGGTACCGCACTGAAGCTTTCTTT.

The table lists this clonotype with many counts. V is TRBV12-3 or TRBV12-4 and J is TRBJ2-2, with D hard to call. The V and J ends lost 6 bases and 3 bases respectively, with 11 bases between them. The CDR3 extends over 14 amino acids. This chain's CDR3 is CASRPWWDTGELFF. The CDR3 bases are TGTGCCAGCAGGCCATGGTGGGACACCGGGGAGCTGTTTTTT.

J is TRBJ1-5 and V is TRBV6-2 or TRBV6-3, with TRBD1 matching over 7 bases. The CDR3 spans 16 residues. Unmatched junction bases numbered 10, after V lost 1 base and J lost 7 bases. CDR1 is MNHEY and CDR2 is SVGEGT in the germline V gene. The chain's CDR3 is CASSYYGTAFTQPQHF. Written as DNA, the CDR3 is TGTGCCAGCAGTTACTATGGGACAGCCTTTACCCAGCCCCAGCATTTT.

At least ten counts were recorded for this clonotype. The chain recombines TRBV6-5 with TRBJ2-2; no definite D call. The V and J ends lost 1 base and 1 base respectively, with 4 bases between them. Germline loops: CDR1 MNHEY, CDR2 SVGAGI. The length of the CDR3 is 14 residues. The CDR3 loop is CASSYLQNTGELFF. The DNA of the CDR3 is TGTGCCAGCAGTTACTTACAGAACACCGGGGAGCTGTTTTTT.

This clonotype showed up many times. The genes are TRBV7-3 and TRBJ2-5; 8 bases fit TRBD2. CDR1 is SGHTA, CDR2 FQGTGA, per germline. V lost 1 base, J lost 5 bases, and 12 bases stayed unmatched. The CDR3 totals 17 residues. The CDR3 protein is CASSLRGLGDSPETQYF. In nucleotides, the CDR3 is TGTGCCAGCAGCTTAAGGGGACTAGGAGATAGTCCGGAGACCCAGTACTTC. Supplemented by reference TRBV7-3 and TRBJ2-5, the full variable domain reads GAGVSQTPSNKVTEKGKYVELRCDPISGHTALYWYRQSLGQGPEFLIYFQGTGAADDSGLPNDRFFAVRPEGSVSTLKIQRTERGDSAVYLCASSLRGLGDSPETQYFGPGTRLLVL.

Many counts were recorded for this clonotype. The chain is built from TRBV5-1 and TRBJ2-4; D is perhaps TRBD1 or TRBD2 (6 bases each). The germline V gene has CDR1 SGHRS and CDR2 YFSETQ. V lost 3 bases and J lost 6, with 16 bases in between. CDR3 length: 15 amino acids. Here the CDR3 reads CASSWGGAGANIQYF. The DNA for the CDR3 is TGCGCCAGCAGCTGGGGCGGGGCAGGGGCAAACATTCAGTACTTC.

The V and J genes are TRBV15 and TRBJ2-1; possibly TRBD1 for D (5 bases). This CDR3 region has 14 residues. V shed 5 bases and J shed 0 bases, with 8 bases lying between them. Germline loops: CDR1 LNHNV, CDR2 YYDKDF (reference sequence). The CDR3 nucleotides are TGTGCCACCAGCTCCCAGGGCTCCTACAATGAGCAGTTCTTC. This translates into CATSSQGSYNEQFF. The full variable domain, its missing parts supplied by reference TRBV15 and TRBJ2-1, is DAMVIQNPRYQVTQFGKPVTLSCSQTLNHNVMYWYQQKSSQAPKLLFHYYDKDFNNEADTPDNFQSRRPNTSFCFLDIRSPGLGDTAMYLCATSSQGSYNEQFFGPGTRLTVL.

The table lists this clonotype with many counts. The chain combines TRBV7-6 with TRBJ2-7; 8 bases line up with TRBD2. CDR1 and CDR2 from the germline V gene are SGHVS and FNYEAQ. With V trimmed by 5 bases and J by 0 bases, 6 bases remained unmatched. The CDR3 covers 15 residues. The CDR3 spells CASSRRAGGSYEQYV. The CDR3 DNA reads TGTGCCAGCAGCCGGCGGGCGGGGGGCTCCTACGAGCAGTACGTC.

The gene calls are TRBV6-6 and TRBJ2-6, with D unresolved. The CDR3 is made up of 16 amino acids. The germline V gene has CDR1 MNHNY and CDR2 SVGAGI (reference sequence). V was cut by 0 bases and J by 0 bases, with 6 bases left in between. CDR3 loop: CASSYSVNSGANVLTF. Here the CDR3 DNA reads TGTGCCAGCAGTTACTCAGTGAACTCTGGGGCCAACGTCCTGACTTTC.

This clonotype was seen a handful of times. V usage is TRBV6-1 and J usage is TRBJ1-1, with TRBD1 as a possible D gene (6 bases). V was pared by 5 bases and J by 6 bases, with 19 bases between. Germline V gene lookup returns CDR1 MNHNS and CDR2 SASEGT. The CDR3 has 15 amino acids. CDR3 residues: CASSLLGARSAEAFF. Written as DNA, the CDR3 is TGTGCCAGCAGTCTTCTGGGGGCGAGGTCGGCTGAAGCTTTCTTT.

This clonotype came up many times. The chain carries TRBV2 and TRBJ2-3, with D perhaps TRBD2 (6 bases). The germline V gene has CDR1 SNHLY and CDR2 FYNNEI. Trimming took 5 bases from V and 0 from J, leaving 9 bases between them. The CDR3 length is 14 residues. This CDR3 is CASSTGTSTDTQYF. The CDR3 DNA sequence: TGTGCCAGCAGTACCGGGACTAGCACAGATACGCAGTATTTT.

This clonotype was detected ten times or more. The chain joins TRBV27 to TRBJ2-5, with D possibly matching TRBD1 (5 bases). The germline V and J ends were trimmed by 8 bases and 4 bases, with 11 bases remaining between them. Germline CDR1 reads MNHEY; CDR2 reads SMNVEV (reference sequence). The CDR3 sequence is 12 residues long. CDR3 coding DNA: TGTGCCAGCCAAGGGGTAGGAGAGACCCAGTACTTC. This translates into CASQGVGETQYF.

V gene TRBV6-5 combines with J gene TRBJ1-1, with D perhaps matching TRBD1 (5 bases). Per germline, CDR1 MNHEY and CDR2 SVGAGI. V was shortened by 2 bases and J by 4 bases, with 11 bases between the two germline ends. The CDR3 has 14 amino acids. The CDR3 reads CASSYKGKTTEAFF. The CDR3 bases are TGTGCCAGCAGTTACAAGGGGAAGACCACTGAAGCTTTCTTT.

This clonotype has a handful of counts. The V gene is TRBV5-1, the J gene TRBJ2-5; D possibly uses TRBD1 or TRBD2 (5 bases each). The germline V and J ends were trimmed by 5 bases and 4 bases, with 15 bases remaining between them. Per the germline V gene, CDR1 is SGHRS and CDR2 is YFSETQ. CDR3 length: 14 amino acids. The CDR3 DNA reads as TGCGCCAGCAGACCCGGGACCGGAGGAGAGACCCAGTACTTC. Amino acid sequence: CASRPGTGGETQYF.

There are many counts of this clonotype. This rearrangement joins TRBV15 to TRBJ2-1; D not resolved. CDR3 length: 16 amino acids. V lost 0 bases and J 0 bases, leaving 9 bases between the germline ends. Germline V gene data show CDR1 as LNHNV and CDR2 as YYDKDF (reference sequence). Here the CDR3 reads CATSRDMLSSYNEQFF. Here the CDR3 DNA reads TGTGCCACCAGCAGAGATATGCTGAGCTCCTACAATGAGCAGTTCTTC.

The sample holds many counts of this clonotype. The V call is TRBV20-1, the J call TRBJ2-7; D possibly corresponds to TRBD1 (6 bases). Germline V gives CDR1 DFQATT, CDR2 SNEGSKA (reference sequence). V lost 3 bases to trimming and J lost 5 bases, with 11 bases between them. The CDR3 sequence is 12 residues long. As DNA, the CDR3 is TGCAGTGCTAGGACCAGGGGCCACGAGCAGTACTTC. Its translation is CSARTRGHEQYF.

This clonotype was counted between two and nine times. The chain is built from TRBV6-6 and TRBJ1-5, with D unresolved. CDR3 size: 14 residues. The V end was cut by 8 bases, the J end by 0 bases, with 11 bases between. CDR1 is MNHNY and CDR2 is SVGAGI in the germline V gene (reference sequence). CDR3 loop: CASRGTYSNQPQHF. The CDR3 nucleotides read TGTGCCAGCCGAGGTACATATAGCAATCAGCCCCAGCATTTT.